The 2 T cell receptor beta chains listed next were all sequenced from one sample in a study of shared clonotypes between healthy human individuals. Assay used: immunoSEQ multiplex PCR; TCRdb lists only in-frame clones, some missing. The sample has 550,000 to 700,000 clones; about 80% are singletons. Sample: memory CD4+ T cells sorted from blood. The subset was: CD45RA-negative fraction. The receptors come from a woman aged 30 to 39 in good health.

J is TRBJ2-7 and V is TRBV5-1, with 10 bases that match TRBD2. Unmatched junction bases numbered 7, after V lost 0 bases and J lost 1 base. The CDR3 has 17 residues. Germline CDR1 SGHRS, CDR2 YFSETQ. CDR3 coding DNA: TGCGCCAGCAGCTTGGTGTCTAGCGGGAGTAGGTCCTACGAGCAGTACTTC. It specifies CASSLVSSGSRSYEQYF.

The rearrangement uses TRBV28 and TRBJ2-1; perhaps TRBD2 as D (7 bases). Trimming removed 4 bases from V and 12 bases from J, with 25 bases in between. Germline-derived CDR1 and CDR2 are MDHEN and SYDVKM. This CDR3 spans 16 amino acids. The CDR3 DNA sequence: TGTGCCAGCAGTTCCCCAGTTGAAGGGGGGGCAATGATGCAGTTCTTC. Translated, it gives CASSSPVEGGAMMQFF.